This T cell receptor beta chain was sequenced in a study of vaccination and CD4 T cells after COVID-19. On the study more broadly: Collection of post-COVID samples occurred a median 101 days after diagnosis, spanning a range of 35 to 161. Overlapping spike peptides of SARS-CoV-2, HCoV-NL63, HCoV-OC43 and HCoV-229E were used, and cells were stimulated with them.

This clonotype was counted a few times. Its antigen is currently unknown. Regarding treatment: roughly 10-day PBMC culture with coronavirus spike peptide pools or control peptides (ViraFEST assay). CD4+ T cells that came from the unexposed donor were collected before the COVID-19 pandemic (2011-2018). ViraFEST sequenced TCRs after peptide-pool expansion of antigen-specific T cells. The germline CDR1 and CDR2 sequences are SNHLY and FYNNEI. The CDR3 sequence is 12 residues long. Deletions cut 5 bases from V and 0 bases from J, with 4 bases between. Sequenced with the Oncomine TCR Beta short-read assay was DNA taken from cultured CD4+ T cells. A single record per CDR3 protein comes from TCRdb applying MiXCR to the PCR reads. Among roughly 9,900 distinct CDR3 sequences, approximately 35% were seen once, and the ten largest hold around 29%.

This receptor was obtained from a human donor in good health. Sequences were obtained from CD4+ T cells from blood, cultured in vitro. V gene TRBV2 combines with J gene TRBJ1-1; D gene unclear. The CDR3 DNA follows: TGTGCCAGCAGTCAGATGAACACTGAAGCTTTCTTT. Amino acids: CASSQMNTEAFF.